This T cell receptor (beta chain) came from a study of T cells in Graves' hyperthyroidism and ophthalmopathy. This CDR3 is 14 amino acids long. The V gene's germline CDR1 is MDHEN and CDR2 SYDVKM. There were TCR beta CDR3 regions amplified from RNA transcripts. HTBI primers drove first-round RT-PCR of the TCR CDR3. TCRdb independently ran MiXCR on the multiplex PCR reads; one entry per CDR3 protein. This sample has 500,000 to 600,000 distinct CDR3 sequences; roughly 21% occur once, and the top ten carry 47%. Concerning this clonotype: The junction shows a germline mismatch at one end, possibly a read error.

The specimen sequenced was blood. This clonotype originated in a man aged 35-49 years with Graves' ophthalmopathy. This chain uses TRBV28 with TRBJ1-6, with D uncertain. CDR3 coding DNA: TGTGCCGGCAGTTTTCTCTACGATAATTCACCCCTCCACTTT. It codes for CAGSFLYDNSPLHF.